This T cell receptor (beta chain) is from a study of identical twins (dated by TCRdb to 2016 to 2018). Study-level background: To test whether fetal clonotypes persist, this study deep-sequenced TCR alpha and beta repertoires from monozygotic twins, from unrelated adults of various ages, and from cord blood. To rule out contamination, replicate twin experiments were performed at different times with different library preparation protocols.

Here V drops 5 bases and J drops 0 bases, and the junction holds 9 bases not matched to any gene. The CDR3 measures 17 amino acids from cysteine to phenylalanine. Only the CDR3 region is kept as DNA, spanning 51 bases read in frame from base 1. The receptor library was made with 5' RACE. Instrument on record: Illumina HiSeq 2000. A universal primer binding site was introduced by template switching, and a unique molecular identifier was present in the final cDNA, enabling accurate counting of TCR cDNA molecules. Specific primers in the conserved constant-segment region were used to synthesize first-strand cDNA for TCR alpha and beta chains. To control for contamination, each cDNA library was double barcoded with a SMART-Mk sample barcode plus Illumina barcodes. TruSeq adapter sequences along with Illumina sample barcodes were introduced in two successive PCR steps. The Illumina HiSeq platform was used with custom primers to sequence TCR alpha and beta cDNA libraries. The study's processing was this. Raw reads were processed with MiGEC to extract unique molecular identifiers, and MiXCR was used to determine CDR3 positions. For each individual, recombination models were inferred using an EM algorithm with the repgenHMM and IGoR tools. The tcR package in R was used for shared clonotype analysis, with sharing normalized by the product of cloneset sizes. To study raw recombination free of thymic and clonal selection effects, out-of-frame nonproductive sequences were analyzed. TCRdb's own reprocessing of the public reads used fastp at Q25 and MiXCR and kept productive beta chains. Under each unique CDR3 protein, matching rows form one entry showing the most common genes and DNA. TCRdb assigned the V and J calls; the authors' analysis was not used. For this sample there are roughly 750,000 distinct CDR3 sequences; approximately 22% appear just once. The ten largest make up 4.3% of the sample.

General study outcomes and caveats: In monozygotic twins, recombination models systematically underestimated out-of-frame TCR alpha sharing, but the models matched the sharing seen between unrelated individuals. Fewer insertions were carried by abundant cord blood beta clonotypes, a similar but weaker trend appeared in young adult naive repertoires, and no such trend appeared in memory repertoires. Zero-insertion analyses could be partly confounded by invariant T cells such as MAIT and iNKT, though diverse VJ usage argued against such confounding for most clonotypes. Excess twin sharing in beta out-of-frame sequences was weaker because fewer shared sequences lowered the signal-to-noise ratio. Compared with coincidental sharing between unrelated individuals, out-of-frame TCR alpha sequences shared between twins had an excess of sequences with low generation probability. Because the same donors could not be followed over many years, the conclusions relied on cross-sectional statistical analysis.

All donors were healthy Caucasians. The twin cohort consisted of three pairs of female monozygotic twins, all aged 18 to 29 years. Peripheral blood mononuclear cells were used as the source from which RNA for TCR libraries was isolated. On this clonotype itself: This clone's antigen is unknown. No much larger clone exists at a distance of one base, and base qualities are not known.

This same sample was also taken into another study, of T cells expressing NK-cell markers. The other study reports the following: In sorted CD3+CD56+NKG2C+, CD3+CD56+NKG2C- and CD3+CD56-NKG2C+ T-cell subsets from several donors, TCR beta-chain repertoires were profiled. Of the eight sequenced donors, seven were found to be HCMV-seropositive and one was found to be HCMV-seronegative. In several experiments an anti-gammadeltaTCR antibody was added to restrict sorting to alphabetaTCR-expressing T cells. For six donors, the dominant CD3+CD56+NKG2C+ clonotypes were among the top 10 CD8+ clonotypes and accounted for roughly 1.0-8% of CD8+ T cells. Those dominant clonotypes were again the most abundant among CD3+CD56-NKG2C+ cells in a handful of donors, at roughly 28.3-60.1%. Whether the expanded NKG2C-expressing T cell clones were specific for HCMV antigens remained unclear. All eight donors whose samples were sequenced were randomly selected healthy volunteers, three of them men and five women. HCMV serostatus was determined by detecting HCMV-specific IgG in serum with a commercial ELISA kit. For about 6 donors, bulk peripheral blood T-cell repertoires were additionally sequenced from unsorted PBMC. MIGEC was used to demultiplex reads and group reads by UMI, and MiTCR was used to assemble and quantify clonotypes. Only TCR cDNA sequences supported by at least two reads were kept to exclude erroneous sequences. The tcR package was used for downstream repertoire analysis, with clonotypes matched between fractions based on CDR3 nucleotide sequence plus V segment. VDJmatch was used to annotate antigen specificity against VDJdb, with one amino acid substitution in CDR3 permitted.

This receptor was identified in a woman younger than 35 in good health. The chain is made from TRBV12-3 or TRBV12-4 and TRBJ2-1; the junction holds 8 bases that match TRBD2. The sequencing input was PBMCs. This receptor carries the CDR3 CASSPTAGDTSYNEQFF. The sequenced DNA: TGTGCCAGCAGTCCCACAGCGGGAGACACCTCCTACAATGAGCAGTTCTTC.